The clone carrying this T cell receptor beta chain turned up a few times. This specimen comes from a study of T cell repertoires in cytomegalovirus infection. Using its own MiXCR run on the reads, TCRdb lists one record per CDR3 protein. Among just over 150,000 distinct CDR3 sequences listed, around a quarter were seen once. The CDR3 has 14 amino acids. After removal of 6 bases from V and 7 bases from J, the junction contained 9 bases not matched to a gene. The sample consisted of PBMCs. The receptor's source is a human donor in good health (CMV status not recorded). Some clones in this sample may be carry-over from other donors' samples. The chain combines TRBV12-3 or TRBV12-4 with TRBJ2-5, with TRBD2 identical over 9 bases. The CDR3 is CASRLAGRVGTQYF. CDR3 nucleotides: TGTGCCAGCAGGCTAGCGGGGCGTGTTGGGACCCAGTACTTC.